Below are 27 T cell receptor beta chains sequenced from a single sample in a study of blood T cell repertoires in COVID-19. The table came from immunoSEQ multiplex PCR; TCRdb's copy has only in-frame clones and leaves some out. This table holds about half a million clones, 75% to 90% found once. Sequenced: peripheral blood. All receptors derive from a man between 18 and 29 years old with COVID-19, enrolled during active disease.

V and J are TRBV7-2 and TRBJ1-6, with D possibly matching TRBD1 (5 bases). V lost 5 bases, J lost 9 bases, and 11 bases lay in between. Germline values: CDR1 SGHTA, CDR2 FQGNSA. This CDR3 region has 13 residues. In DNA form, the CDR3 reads TGTGCCAGCAGCGTGACAGTGGGTTCACCCCTCCACTTT. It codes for CASSVTVGSPLHF.

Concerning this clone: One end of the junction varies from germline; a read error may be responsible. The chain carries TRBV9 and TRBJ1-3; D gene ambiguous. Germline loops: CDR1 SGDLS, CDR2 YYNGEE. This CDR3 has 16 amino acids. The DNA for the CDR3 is TGTGCCAACAGCGTAGGTACCCGGTTCTCTGGAAACACCATATATTTT. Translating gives CANSVGTRFSGNTIYF.

The CDR3 sequence is CASSFRQGAFF. The CDR3 coding sequence is TGTGCCAGCAGCTTCAGGCAGGGGGCTTTCTTT. V gene TRBV7-9 combines with J gene TRBJ1-1; D may be TRBD1 (6 bases). V dropped 3 bases and J dropped 11 bases, with 10 bases sitting between them. The length of the CDR3 is 11 residues. Germline assignment: CDR1 SEHNR and CDR2 FQNEAQ (reference sequence).

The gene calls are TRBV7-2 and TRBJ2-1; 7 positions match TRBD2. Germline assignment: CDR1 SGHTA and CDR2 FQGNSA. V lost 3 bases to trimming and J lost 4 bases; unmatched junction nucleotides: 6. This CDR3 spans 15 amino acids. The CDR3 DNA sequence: TGTGCCAGCAGCTTCACCGGGACTACTTACAATGAGCAGTTCTTC. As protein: CASSFTGTTYNEQFF.

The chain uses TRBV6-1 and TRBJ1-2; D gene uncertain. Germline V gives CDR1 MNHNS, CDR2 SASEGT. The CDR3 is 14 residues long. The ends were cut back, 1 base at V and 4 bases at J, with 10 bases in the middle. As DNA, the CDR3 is TGTGCCAGCAGTGAAGGCGGGGTTGGCTATGGCTACACCTTC. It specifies CASSEGGVGYGYTF.

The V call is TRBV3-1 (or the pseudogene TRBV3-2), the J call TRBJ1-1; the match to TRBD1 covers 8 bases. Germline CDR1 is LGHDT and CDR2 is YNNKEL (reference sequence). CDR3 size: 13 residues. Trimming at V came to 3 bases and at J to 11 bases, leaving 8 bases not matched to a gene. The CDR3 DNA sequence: TGTGCCAGCAGCCACCGACAGGGGCGGCGGGCTTTCTTT. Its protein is CASSHRQGRRAFF.

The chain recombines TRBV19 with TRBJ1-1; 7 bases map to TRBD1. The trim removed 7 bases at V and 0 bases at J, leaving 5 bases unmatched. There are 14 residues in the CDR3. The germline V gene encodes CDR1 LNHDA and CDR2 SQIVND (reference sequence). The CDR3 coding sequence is TGTGCCAGTAAGGATGGGACAGTGAACACTGAAGCTTTCTTT. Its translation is CASKDGTVNTEAFF. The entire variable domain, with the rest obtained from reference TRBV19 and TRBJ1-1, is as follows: DGGITQSPKYLFRKEGQNVTLSCEQNLNHDAMYWYRQDPGQGLRLIYYSQIVNDFQKGDIAEGYSVSREKKESFPLTVTSAQKNPTAFYLCASKDGTVNTEAFFGQGTRLTVV.

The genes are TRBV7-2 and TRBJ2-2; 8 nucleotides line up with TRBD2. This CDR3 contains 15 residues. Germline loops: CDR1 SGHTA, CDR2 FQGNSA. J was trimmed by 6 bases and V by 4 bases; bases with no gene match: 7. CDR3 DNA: TGTGCCAGCAGCTCATACGGGGGGGCCGCCGGGGAGCTGTTTTTT. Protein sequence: CASSSYGGAAGELFF.

The chain's CDR3 is CATSDLTSGSINEQFF. The CDR3, as DNA: TGTGCCACCAGTGACCTAACTAGCGGGAGTATCAATGAGCAGTTCTTC. The chain joins TRBV24-1 to TRBJ2-1, with TRBD2 matching 11 bases. The CDR3 loop spans 16 amino acids. J was trimmed by 6 bases and V by 4 bases; bases with no gene match: 7. CDR1 is KGHDR, CDR2 SFDVKD, per germline.

CDR3 region: CASSIDRGANTEAFF. The DNA for the CDR3 is TGTGCCAGTAGTATAGACAGGGGGGCGAACACTGAAGCTTTCTTT. V gene TRBV19 combines with J gene TRBJ1-1, with TRBD1 identical over 7 bases. J was trimmed by 1 base and V by 0 bases; bases with no gene match: 2. Per the germline V gene, CDR1 is LNHDA and CDR2 is SQIVND (reference sequence). The CDR3 is 15 amino acids.

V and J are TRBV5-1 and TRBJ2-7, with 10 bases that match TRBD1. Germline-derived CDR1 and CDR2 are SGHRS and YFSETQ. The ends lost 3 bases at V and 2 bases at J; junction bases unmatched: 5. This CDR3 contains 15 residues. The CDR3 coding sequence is TGCGCCAGCAGCTCAAGACAGGGGGCTACCTACGAGCAGTACTTC. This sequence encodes CASSSRQGATYEQYF.

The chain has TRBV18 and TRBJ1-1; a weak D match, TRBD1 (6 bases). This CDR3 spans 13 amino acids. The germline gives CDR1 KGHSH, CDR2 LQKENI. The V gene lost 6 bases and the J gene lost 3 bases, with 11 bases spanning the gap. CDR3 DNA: TGTGCCAGCTCCGACAGGCTCGACACTGAAGCTTTCTTT. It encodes CASSDRLDTEAFF.

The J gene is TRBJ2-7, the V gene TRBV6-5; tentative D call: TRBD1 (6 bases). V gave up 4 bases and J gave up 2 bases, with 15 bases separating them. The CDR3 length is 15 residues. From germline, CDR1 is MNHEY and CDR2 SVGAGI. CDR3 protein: CASSFIGTPAYEQYF. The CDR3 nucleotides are TGTGCCAGCAGTTTTATAGGGACACCAGCCTACGAGCAGTACTTC.

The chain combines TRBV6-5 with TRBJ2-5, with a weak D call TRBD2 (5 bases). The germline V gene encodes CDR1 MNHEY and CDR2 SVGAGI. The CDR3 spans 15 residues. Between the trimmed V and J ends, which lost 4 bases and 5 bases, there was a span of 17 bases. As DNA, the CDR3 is TGTGCCAGCAGTTCCGTTTTGGGAGTCACGGAGACCCAGTACTTC. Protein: CASSSVLGVTETQYF.

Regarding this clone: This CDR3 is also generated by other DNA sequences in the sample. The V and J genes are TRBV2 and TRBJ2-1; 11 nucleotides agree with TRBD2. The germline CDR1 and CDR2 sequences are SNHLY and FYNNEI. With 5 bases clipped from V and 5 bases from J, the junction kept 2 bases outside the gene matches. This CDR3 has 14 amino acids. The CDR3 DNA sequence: TGTGCCAGCAGTAGACTAGCGGGAAACAATGAGCAGTTCTTC. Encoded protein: CASSRLAGNNEQFF.

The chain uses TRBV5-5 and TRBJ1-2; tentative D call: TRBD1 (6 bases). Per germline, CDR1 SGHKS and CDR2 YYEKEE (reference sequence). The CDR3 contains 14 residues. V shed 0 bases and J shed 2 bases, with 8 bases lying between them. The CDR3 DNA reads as TGTGCCAGCAGCTTGGATACAGGGAACTATGGCTACACCTTC. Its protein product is CASSLDTGNYGYTF. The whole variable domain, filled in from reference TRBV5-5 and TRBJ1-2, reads DAGVTQSPTHLIKTRGQQVTLRCSPISGHKSVSWYQQVLGQGPQFIFQYYEKEERGRGNFPDRFSARQFPNYSSELNVNALLLGDSALYLCASSLDTGNYGYTFGSGTRLTVV.

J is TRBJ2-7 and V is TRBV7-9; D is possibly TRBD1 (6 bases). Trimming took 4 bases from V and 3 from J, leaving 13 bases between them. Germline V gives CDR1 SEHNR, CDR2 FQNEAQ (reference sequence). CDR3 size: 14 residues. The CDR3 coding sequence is TGTGCCAGCAGCTCCGTGGACAGTAGCTACGAGCAGTACTTC. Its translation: CASSSVDSSYEQYF.

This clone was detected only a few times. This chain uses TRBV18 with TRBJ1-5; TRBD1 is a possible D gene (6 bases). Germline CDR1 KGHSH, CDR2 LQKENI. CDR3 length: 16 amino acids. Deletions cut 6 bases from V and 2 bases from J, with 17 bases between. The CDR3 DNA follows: TGTGCCAGCTCCTACCGGGGCAGGGGAGGCAATCAGCCCCAGCATTTT. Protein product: CASSYRGRGGNQPQHF.

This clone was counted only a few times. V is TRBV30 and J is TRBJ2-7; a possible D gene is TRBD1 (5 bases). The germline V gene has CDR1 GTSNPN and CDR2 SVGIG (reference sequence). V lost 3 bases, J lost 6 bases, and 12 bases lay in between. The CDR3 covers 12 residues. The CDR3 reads CAWSYQGPEQYF. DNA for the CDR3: TGTGCCTGGAGCTACCAGGGCCCCGAGCAGTACTTC.

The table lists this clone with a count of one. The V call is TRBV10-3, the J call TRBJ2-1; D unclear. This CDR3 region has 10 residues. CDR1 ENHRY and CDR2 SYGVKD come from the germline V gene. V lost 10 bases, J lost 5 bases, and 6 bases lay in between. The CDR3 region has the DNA TGTGCCAGCGGTAACAATGAGCAGTTCTTC. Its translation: CASGNNEQFF.

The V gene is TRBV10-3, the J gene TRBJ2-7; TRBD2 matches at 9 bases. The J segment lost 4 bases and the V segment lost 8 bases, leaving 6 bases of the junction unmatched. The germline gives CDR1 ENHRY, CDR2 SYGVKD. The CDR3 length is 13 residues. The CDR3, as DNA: TGTGCCATCGCGAGGCGGGAGGGTTACGAGCAGTACTTC. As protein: CAIARREGYEQYF.

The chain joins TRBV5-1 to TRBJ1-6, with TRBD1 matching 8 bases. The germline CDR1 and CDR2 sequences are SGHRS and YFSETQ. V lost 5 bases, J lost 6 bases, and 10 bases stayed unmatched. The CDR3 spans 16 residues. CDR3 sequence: CASRLRPGGGNSPLHF. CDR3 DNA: TGCGCCAGCAGGCTGAGGCCAGGGGGCGGTAATTCACCCCTCCACTTT.

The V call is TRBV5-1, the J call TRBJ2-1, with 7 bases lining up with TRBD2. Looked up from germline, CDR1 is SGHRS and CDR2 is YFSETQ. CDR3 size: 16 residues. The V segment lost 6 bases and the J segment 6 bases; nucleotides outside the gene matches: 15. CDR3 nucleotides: TGCGCCAGCACCCTCCTTTCTAGCGGAGGGAGCAATGAGCAGTTCTTC. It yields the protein CASTLLSSGGSNEQFF.

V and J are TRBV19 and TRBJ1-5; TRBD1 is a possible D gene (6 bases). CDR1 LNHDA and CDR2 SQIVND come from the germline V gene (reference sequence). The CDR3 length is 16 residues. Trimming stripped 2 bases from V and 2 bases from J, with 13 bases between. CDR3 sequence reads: CASSIRGGDGNQPQHF. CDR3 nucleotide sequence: TGTGCCAGTAGTATACGAGGGGGTGATGGCAATCAGCCCCAGCATTTT.

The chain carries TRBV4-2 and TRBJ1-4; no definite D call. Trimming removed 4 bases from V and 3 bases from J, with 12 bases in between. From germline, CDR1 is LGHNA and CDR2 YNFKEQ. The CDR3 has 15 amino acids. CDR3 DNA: TGTGCCAGCAGCCTGGAGACGGACTCTAATGAAAAACTGTTTTTT. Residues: CASSLETDSNEKLFF.

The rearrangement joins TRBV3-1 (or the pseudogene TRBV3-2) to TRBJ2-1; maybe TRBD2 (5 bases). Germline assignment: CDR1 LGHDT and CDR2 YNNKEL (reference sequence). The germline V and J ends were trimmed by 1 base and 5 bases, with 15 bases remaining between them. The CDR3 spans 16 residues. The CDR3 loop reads CASSQGSTGFDNEQFF. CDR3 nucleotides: TGTGCCAGCAGCCAAGGAAGTACGGGGTTCGACAATGAGCAGTTCTTC.

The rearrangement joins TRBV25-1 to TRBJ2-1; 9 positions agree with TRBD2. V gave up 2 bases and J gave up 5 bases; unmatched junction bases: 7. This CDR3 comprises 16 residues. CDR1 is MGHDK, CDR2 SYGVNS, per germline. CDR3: CASSEGRLAGNNEQFF. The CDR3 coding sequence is TGTGCCAGCAGTGAAGGTCGGCTAGCGGGGAACAATGAGCAGTTCTTC.